This T cell receptor (beta chain) appears in the sequencing data of a study of spatial heterogeneity in lung cancer. Study at large: As counted in raw reads, each unique TCR and UMI combination appeared more than ten times on average.

This clonotype came up many times. Its specificity is not known. Study results and limitations: In blood, ubiquitous expanded tumor TCRs appeared more at resection than follow-up.

Time point noted: sample taken at primary tumor resection. The approximately 78 donors had untreated early-stage non-small cell lung cancer. Whole RNA was taken from tumor, nontumor lung or frozen PBMC; it was then sequenced unsorted. TCRdb recomputed calls from the 5' RACE reads with MiXCR, one row per CDR3 protein. The sample contains roughly 21,000 distinct CDR3 sequences, 3.3% of which appear only once. Germline CDR1 SGHTA, CDR2 FQGNSA. Trimming took 3 bases from V and 4 from J, leaving 10 bases between them. The CDR3 loop spans 13 amino acids. Sequenced here: PBMCs, sampled at surgery. V gene TRBV7-2 combines with J gene TRBJ2-7, with D uncertain. The receptor was isolated from a female donor with early-stage non-small cell lung cancer. This CDR3 is CASSLALTYEQYF. The CDR3 bases are TGTGCCAGCAGCTTGGCCCTAACTTACGAGCAGTACTTC.